The 2 T cell receptor beta chains presented below share a single source sample, sequenced in a study of cytomegalovirus exposure and HLA in healthy donors (dated by TCRdb to between 2016 and 2019). The library was prepared using the immunoSEQ multiplex PCR assay. This immuneACCESS table, as held by TCRdb, lists in-frame sequences with V and J called but not all clones. Of the missing ones, under half trace to an unresolved V gene in checked studies; the others have no known cause. A total of some 200,000 clones appear in this sample, around 90% of them only once. The top ten constitute approximately 1% of the sample. The sample consisted of PBMCs. The origin of the receptors is a woman between 18 and 29 years old in good health and CMV-seronegative.

The rearrangement uses TRBV18 and TRBJ1-5, with D maybe TRBD1 (5 bases). V lost 2 bases and J lost 4, with 12 bases in between. Per germline, CDR1 KGHSH and CDR2 LQKENI. The CDR3 has 15 residues. CDR3 nucleotide sequence: TGTGCCAGCTCACCAGGGCAGGGCTGGAATCAGCCCCAGCATTTT. Protein: CASSPGQGWNQPQHF.

The V and J genes are TRBV28 and TRBJ1-1, with a tentative D call TRBD1 (6 bases). The germline V gene encodes CDR1 MDHEN and CDR2 SYDVKM. Trimming pared 5 bases from V and 0 bases from J, leaving 16 bases between. The CDR3 contains 16 residues. The CDR3 here is CASSKAGAFMNTEAFF. In nucleotides, the CDR3 is TGTGCCAGCAGTAAAGCAGGGGCCTTCATGAACACTGAAGCTTTCTTT.